These 9 T cell receptor beta chains were sequenced from one sample in a study of sequential checkpoint blockade in melanoma. The treatment was: randomized to nivolumab then ipilimumab (arm A) or the reverse (arm B). Using immunoSEQ multiplex PCR, the repertoire was profiled, and TCRdb retains in-frame clones only, with some absent. In the table there are roughly 34,000 clones, 65% to 90% of which are singletons. This specimen consisted of CD8+ T cells sorted from blood (inferred from file names), obtained from a patient given nivolumab and ipilimumab in sequence. Receptors were obtained from a human donor with melanoma.

The chain recombines TRBV7-9 with TRBJ1-1, with D possibly being TRBD1 (5 bases). CDR3 length equals 14 residues. CDR1 SEHNR and CDR2 FQNEAQ come from the germline V gene (reference sequence). The germline V and J ends were trimmed by 1 base and 8 bases, with 14 bases remaining between them. The CDR3 spells CASSLDVNRGEAFF. The CDR3 nucleotides are TGTGCCAGCAGCTTAGATGTCAATCGGGGGGAAGCTTTCTTT. The full variable domain, with the rest looked up from reference TRBV7-9 and TRBJ1-1, is DTGVSQNPRHKITKRGQNVTFRCDPISEHNRLYWYRQTLGQGPEFLTYFQNEAQLEKSRLLSDRFSAERPKGSFSTLEIQRTEQGDSAMYLCASSLDVNRGEAFFGQGTRLTVV.

This chain uses TRBV23-1 with TRBJ2-7; TRBD2 matches at 11 bases. TRBV23-1 is given ORF status, its function remaining uncertain. V shed 0 bases, J shed 1 base, and the junction held 11 bases outside the gene matches. The length of the CDR3 is 19 residues. The CDR3 nucleotides are TGCGCCAGCAGTCAATCAGGGGGGACTAGCGGTCTAAGTTCCTACGAGCAGTACTTC. Translated: CASSQSGGTSGLSSYEQYF.

The chain links TRBV28 to TRBJ2-1; D not resolved. In germline, CDR1 is MDHEN, CDR2 SYDVKM. The CDR3 runs 13 residues. V dropped 4 bases and J dropped 7 bases, with 11 bases sitting between them. As DNA, the CDR3 is TGTGCCAGCAGTTCCTCCGTCGGGAATGAGCAGTTCTTC. Translating gives CASSSSVGNEQFF.

The chain joins TRBV6-5 to TRBJ1-2, with 7 bases matching TRBD1. V dropped 5 bases and J dropped 6; count of bases not matched to a gene: 3. Germline V CDR1 and CDR2: MNHEY, SVGAGI. CDR3 size: 12 residues. The CDR3 region has the DNA TGTGCCAGCAGTACCACAGGGGATGGCTACACCTTC. Translated, it gives CASSTTGDGYTF.

The rearrangement uses TRBV28 and TRBJ2-7; D is unresolved. V gave up 8 bases and J gave up 4 bases, with 18 bases separating them. This CDR3 contains 14 residues. Germline V gene sequence: CDR1 MDHEN, CDR2 SYDVKM. The CDR3 region is CASRSAVISYEQYF. CDR3 nucleotide sequence: TGTGCCAGCCGATCCGCGGTTATAAGTTACGAGCAGTACTTC. Full variable domain (outside the CDR3, taken from reference TRBV28 and TRBJ2-7): DVKVTQSSRYLVKRTGEKVFLECVQDMDHENMFWYRQDPGLGLRLIYFSYDVKMKEKGDIPEGYSVSREKKERFSLILESASTNQTSMYLCASRSAVISYEQYFGPGTRLTVT.

This clone was recorded once. The CDR3 loop is CASTPDRGSYNSPLHF. The CDR3 DNA follows: TGTGCCAGCACCCCGGACAGGGGCTCCTATAATTCACCCCTCCACTTT. The chain has TRBV2 and TRBJ1-6; 9 bases fit TRBD1. The length of the CDR3 is 16 residues. J gave up 0 bases and V 7 bases, and 4 bases lay outside the gene matches. Germline values: CDR1 SNHLY, CDR2 FYNNEI.

This clone was counted once. V is TRBV28 and J is TRBJ2-3; the D gene is possibly TRBD2 (5 bases). The length of the CDR3 is 14 residues. Trimming pared 3 bases from V and 2 bases from J, leaving 9 bases between. The germline gives CDR1 MDHEN, CDR2 SYDVKM. The CDR3 region has the DNA TGTGCCAGCAGTTTCAGCGGAGTCACAGATACGCAGTATTTT. Protein: CASSFSGVTDTQYF. Looking up the rest from reference TRBV28 and TRBJ2-3 gives the full variable domain: DVKVTQSSRYLVKRTGEKVFLECVQDMDHENMFWYRQDPGLGLRLIYFSYDVKMKEKGDIPEGYSVSREKKERFSLILESASTNQTSMYLCASSFSGVTDTQYFGPGTRLTVL.

The CDR3, as DNA: TGCAGCGTTGAGCAGGGTACCTCCTACGAGCAGTACTTC. It is translated as CSVEQGTSYEQYF. The chain couples TRBV29-1 to TRBJ2-7; D may be TRBD1 (5 bases). CDR3 size: 13 residues. The V gene lost 3 bases and the J gene lost 0 bases, with 9 bases spanning the gap. CDR1 is SQVTM and CDR2 is ANQGSEA in the germline V gene.

The DNA of the CDR3 is TGCAGCGCTCTGACGACTAGCGGGGGGGTAGGAGATACGCAGTATTTT. This sequence encodes CSALTTSGGVGDTQYF. The chain is built from TRBV29-1 and TRBJ2-3; 14 bases agree with TRBD2. The CDR3 is 16 residues long. Germline loops: CDR1 SQVTM, CDR2 ANQGSEA. J gave up 5 bases and V 7 bases, and 11 bases lay outside the gene matches.